Presented here are 25 T cell receptor beta chains from one specimen sequenced in a study of T cell changes during pregnancy in multiple sclerosis. Using immunoSEQ multiplex PCR, the repertoire was profiled, and TCRdb retains in-frame clones only, with some absent. The table has tens of thousands of clones, approximately 93% seen once. Sequenced material: peripheral blood, taken in the second trimester of pregnancy. The receptor set was obtained from a female donor with multiple sclerosis, enrolled in a pregnancy study.

The gene calls are TRBV29-1 and TRBJ2-4; TRBD1 might be the D (6 bases). Germline lookup yields CDR1 SQVTM and CDR2 ANQGSEA. With 6 bases removed from V and 4 bases from J, the gap between germline ends came to 13 bases. The CDR3 runs to 13 residues. The CDR3 DNA reads as TGCAGCGTCGTACAGGGAACTAAAAACATTCAGTACTTC. Encoded protein: CSVVQGTKNIQYF.

The chain uses TRBV11-2 and TRBJ2-5; D is unclear. The CDR3 is 14 residues long. V lost 5 bases and J 1 base, leaving 11 bases between the germline ends. Germline V gene lookup returns CDR1 SGHAT and CDR2 FQNNGV. CDR3 in amino acids: CASSARRSQETQYF. For the CDR3, the DNA is TGTGCCAGCAGCGCGCGTAGAAGCCAAGAGACCCAGTACTTC.

This chain connects TRBV30 to TRBJ2-6; D perhaps matches TRBD1 (5 bases). V shed 3 bases and J shed 1 base, with 25 bases lying between them. This CDR3 is 20 amino acids long. Per the germline V gene, CDR1 is GTSNPN and CDR2 is SVGIG (reference sequence). The CDR3 region is CAWSNVALTEPPSGANVLTF. The CDR3 region has the DNA TGTGCCTGGAGCAATGTAGCCCTGACAGAGCCGCCTTCTGGGGCCAACGTCCTGACTTTC.

This chain connects TRBV15 to TRBJ2-1; D remains unclear. The germline V and J ends were trimmed by 3 bases and 9 bases, with 12 bases remaining between them. Germline V gene data show CDR1 as LNHNV and CDR2 as YYDKDF (reference sequence). CDR3 length equals 13 residues. For the CDR3, the DNA is TGTGCCACCAGCAGGTTACGACCGGGTGAGCAGTTCTTC. Its translation: CATSRLRPGEQFF.

The chain joins TRBV19 to TRBJ2-1, with 12 bases lining up with TRBD1. The germline V gene encodes CDR1 LNHDA and CDR2 SQIVND (reference sequence). V lost 2 bases, J lost 12 bases, and 11 bases stayed unmatched. The CDR3 covers 16 residues. CDR3 nucleotide sequence: TGTGCCAGTAGTATATCGAGTTCCGGGACAGGGGGCAGGCAGTTCTTC. Its protein is CASSISSSGTGGRQFF.

The chain carries TRBV10-1 and TRBJ1-3; TRBD1 agrees at 11 bases. In germline, CDR1 is WNHNN, CDR2 SYGVQD (reference sequence). The CDR3 has 15 residues. With 7 bases clipped from V and 2 bases from J, the junction kept 4 bases outside the gene matches. The CDR3 DNA sequence: TGCGCCAGCAACCGGGACAGGGGGACTGGAAACACCATATATTTT. Translating gives CASNRDRGTGNTIYF.

This clone was seen just once. V gene TRBV7-9 combines with J gene TRBJ2-1, with TRBD2 matching over 9 bases. The CDR3 has 17 residues. Trimming took 5 bases from V and 4 from J; bases not matched to a gene: 12. Germline CDR1 SEHNR, CDR2 FQNEAQ (reference sequence). The DNA of the CDR3 is TGTGCCAGCAGCCGCCACCGGATTAGCGGGGGTTACAATGAGCAGTTCTTC. Amino acids: CASSRHRISGGYNEQFF.

This chain connects TRBV28 to TRBJ2-5, with 7 nucleotides matching TRBD1. The end of the DNA fits TRBJ2-7 better, so the J call may be wrong. This CDR3 region has 13 residues. CDR1 and CDR2 from the germline V gene are MDHEN and SYDVKM. CDR3 amino acids: CASSRQGPGEQYF. The CDR3 coding sequence is TGTGCCAGCAGTCGACAGGGTCCCGGCGAGCAGTACTTC.

The J gene is TRBJ2-1, the V gene TRBV5-1; 13 bases agree with TRBD2. This CDR3 comprises 19 residues. Germline CDR1 SGHRS, CDR2 YFSETQ. Trimming cost V 4 bases and J 5 bases; bases outside gene matches: 15. Here the CDR3 reads CASSAGLAGEGGGDNEQFF. In DNA, the CDR3 is TGCGCCAGCAGCGCAGGACTAGCGGGAGAGGGGGGAGGTGACAATGAGCAGTTCTTC.

This clone was seen just once. The V and J genes are TRBV7-5 and TRBJ2-5; the table assigns TRBD2, which was not confirmed against the DNA. TRBV7-5 is tagged as a pseudogene. This CDR3 contains 17 residues. The CDR3: CARSRLSGNVGEETQYF. The CDR3 nucleotides read TGTGCCAGAAGCCGATTAAGCGGGAACGTCGGCGAAGAGACCCAGTACTTC.

The chain joins TRBV14 to TRBJ2-3; no reliable D call. CDR1 and CDR2 from the germline V gene are SGHDN and FVKESK. This CDR3 region has 13 residues. V was trimmed by 1 base and J by 3 bases, leaving 5 bases between them. The CDR3 nucleotides are TGTGCCAGCAGCCAAGTTATGACAGATACGCAGTATTTT. As protein: CASSQVMTDTQYF.

This clone was seen once. The rearrangement uses TRBV27 and TRBJ1-4, with 9 positions matching TRBD1. Germline V gives CDR1 MNHEY, CDR2 SMNVEV (reference sequence). The ends lost 1 base at V and 8 bases at J; junction bases unmatched: 8. The CDR3 contains 16 residues. In DNA form, the CDR3 reads TGTGCCAGCAGTTTATTTCGGACAGGGGTACGGGAAAAACTGTTTTTT. It specifies CASSLFRTGVREKLFF.

The genes are TRBV19 and TRBJ2-7, with D perhaps TRBD2 (6 bases). The V end lost 0 bases, the J end lost 7 bases, and 22 bases lay between the germline ends. Germline V gives CDR1 LNHDA, CDR2 SQIVND (reference sequence). The CDR3 runs to 17 residues. CDR3 sequence reads: CASSIEPQGLQPQEQYF. DNA for the CDR3: TGTGCCAGTAGTATAGAACCCCAGGGACTGCAACCCCAAGAGCAGTACTTC.

This chain joins TRBV20-1 and TRBJ2-5; no definite D call. V was trimmed by 5 bases and J by 1 base, leaving 5 bases between them. The CDR3 has 11 residues. Germline V CDR1 and CDR2: DFQATT, SNEGSKA (reference sequence). The chain's CDR3 is CSASSQETQYF. The CDR3 coding sequence is TGCAGTGCTTCCAGCCAAGAGACCCAGTACTTC.

The rearrangement joins TRBV12-5 to TRBJ2-2; 7 bases are a match to TRBD2. V trimming: 7 bases; J trimming: 4 bases; junction bases outside the gene matches: 9. Germline-derived CDR1 and CDR2 are LGHNT and FRNRAP. The CDR3 extends over 15 amino acids. This chain's CDR3 is CASALVAGATGELFF. The DNA of the CDR3 is TGTGCTAGTGCTCTAGTGGCGGGAGCCACCGGGGAGCTGTTTTTT.

Turning to this clone: A much larger clonotype is one base distant, so this may be a read error. The rearrangement uses TRBV6-4 and TRBJ2-3; TRBD1 matches at 9 bases. Germline CDR1 is MRHNA and CDR2 is SNTAGT. Trimming cost V 4 bases and J 1 base; bases outside gene matches: 0. The CDR3 has 14 residues. The CDR3 reads CASSGTGGTDTQYF. The CDR3 nucleotides read TGTGCCAGCAGTGGGACAGGGGGCACAGATACGCAGTATTTT.

The V gene is TRBV6-6, the J gene TRBJ1-1; no definite D call. The CDR3 length is 14 residues. Trimming took off 6 bases at V and 0 bases at J, with 11 bases between the two ends. Per the germline V gene, CDR1 is MNHNY and CDR2 is SVGAGI (reference sequence). CDR3 residues: CASSPTVMNTEAFF. CDR3 coding DNA: TGTGCCAGCAGCCCCACTGTGATGAACACTGAAGCTTTCTTT.

The sample holds one count of this clone. The chain recombines TRBV6-1 with TRBJ2-3; D is unclear. The V end lost 3 bases, the J end lost 5 bases, and 9 bases lay between the germline ends. The germline V gene has CDR1 MNHNS and CDR2 SASEGT. This CDR3 comprises 13 residues. CDR3 coding DNA: TGTGCCAGCAGTGACAGGTCCAGAGATACGCAGTATTTT. Translated, it gives CASSDRSRDTQYF.

The chain uses TRBV13 and TRBJ2-5, with 9 positions matching TRBD2. The CDR3 length is 18 residues. CDR1 is PRHDT and CDR2 is FYEKMQ in the germline V gene (reference sequence). J lost 2 bases, V lost 5 bases, and 15 bases had no gene match. The CDR3 DNA is TGTGCCAGCAGCCCCGCCCCCACTAGCGGGTACATGCAAGAGACCCAGTACTTC. It encodes CASSPAPTSGYMQETQYF.

This chain joins TRBV19 and TRBJ2-3, with 8 nucleotides matching TRBD2. This CDR3 comprises 15 residues. The V gene end was trimmed by 5 bases and the J gene end by 0 bases; junction bases not matched to a gene: 4. CDR1 and CDR2 (germline): LNHDA, SQIVND (reference sequence). For the CDR3, the DNA is TGTGCCAGTAGTCTTAGCGGGATTAGCACAGATACGCAGTATTTT. As protein: CASSLSGISTDTQYF.

V and J are TRBV7-9 and TRBJ2-2; D not certain. This CDR3 has 15 residues. V was shortened by 3 bases and J by 1 base, with 9 bases between the two germline ends. Germline lookup yields CDR1 SEHNR and CDR2 FQNEAQ (reference sequence). The CDR3 spells CASSFPMRNTGELFF. CDR3 coding DNA: TGTGCCAGCAGCTTCCCTATGAGGAACACCGGGGAGCTGTTTTTT.

The V gene is TRBV4-2, the J gene TRBJ2-7; 8 bases are shared with TRBD2. The CDR3 sequence is 21 residues long. The germline V gene encodes CDR1 LGHNA and CDR2 YNFKEQ. V shed 1 base, J shed 4 bases, and the junction held 24 bases outside the gene matches. As DNA, the CDR3 is TGTGCCAGCAGCCAAGGCCTACTAGCGGAGCGCGAGTCGGGGGCCCCTTACGAGCAGTACTTC. It encodes CASSQGLLAERESGAPYEQYF.

This chain joins TRBV2 and TRBJ1-1, with 10 nucleotides matching TRBD1. V shed 8 bases, J shed 6 bases, and the junction held 6 bases outside the gene matches. This CDR3 is built from 13 residues. The germline gives CDR1 SNHLY, CDR2 FYNNEI. The CDR3: CASLDRGRAEAFF. For the CDR3, the DNA is TGTGCCAGCCTTGACAGGGGGCGAGCTGAAGCTTTCTTT.

This clone was observed a single time. The V call is TRBV13, the J call TRBJ2-5; a weak D match, TRBD1 (8 bases). This CDR3 is 17 amino acids long. Per germline, CDR1 PRHDT and CDR2 FYEKMQ (reference sequence). V gave up 2 bases and J gave up 4 bases, with 20 bases separating them. CDR3 coding DNA: TGTGCCAGCAGCTTAAGGGGGGGGAGACAGGGGCCAGAGACCCAGTACTTC. It specifies CASSLRGGRQGPETQYF.

This chain uses TRBV5-6 with TRBJ2-7, with TRBD1 matching over 10 bases. Germline lookup yields CDR1 SGHDT and CDR2 YYEEEE. The CDR3 consists of 14 residues. With V trimmed by 5 bases and J by 4 bases, 6 bases remained unmatched. CDR3 in amino acids: CASRKTGGLYEQYF. The CDR3 DNA sequence: TGTGCCAGCAGGAAGACAGGGGGCCTGTACGAGCAGTACTTC.